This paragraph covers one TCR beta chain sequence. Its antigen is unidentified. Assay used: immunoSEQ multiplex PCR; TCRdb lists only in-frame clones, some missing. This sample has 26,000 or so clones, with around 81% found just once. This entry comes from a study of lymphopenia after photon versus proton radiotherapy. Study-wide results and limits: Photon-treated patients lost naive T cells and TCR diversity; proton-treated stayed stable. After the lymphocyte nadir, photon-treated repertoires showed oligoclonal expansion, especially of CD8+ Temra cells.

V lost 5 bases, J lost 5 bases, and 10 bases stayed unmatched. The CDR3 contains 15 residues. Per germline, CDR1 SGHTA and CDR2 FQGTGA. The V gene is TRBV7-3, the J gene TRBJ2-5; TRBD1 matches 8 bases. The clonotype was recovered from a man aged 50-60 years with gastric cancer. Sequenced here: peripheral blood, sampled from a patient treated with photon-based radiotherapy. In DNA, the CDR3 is TGTGCCAGCAGCAAATCAGGGGGCATCGCCGAGACCCAGTACTTC. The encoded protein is CASSKSGGIAETQYF.